This T cell receptor beta chain was found in a study of blood T cell repertoires in COVID-19. Background on the study: Samples came from the United States, Italy and Spain, spanning acute and convalescent COVID-19.

With V trimmed by 0 bases and J by 0 bases, 9 bases remained unmatched. The germline V gene has CDR1 MGHRA and CDR2 YSYEKL. The CDR3 spans 19 residues. Source study methods: Cell counts per sample came from amplifying reference gene primers. The protocol was immunoSEQ multiplex PCR, while the TCRdb copy is restricted to in-frame clones and leaves out a portion. V, J and clone size are taken as reported in that table, and D and trimming were inferred from the DNA itself. The table has around 59,000 clones, 80% to 90% seen once. In this sample, this clone turned up a few times. The V gene is TRBV4-1, the J gene TRBJ1-4; 8 nucleotides align to TRBD1. Sequences were obtained from peripheral blood. This sequence was found in a man in his 60s with acute or convalescent COVID-19. This CDR3 reads CASSQDAAGTGATNEKLFF. The CDR3 DNA reads TGCGCCAGCAGCCAAGATGCCGCCGGGACAGGAGCAACTAATGAAAAACTGTTTTTT.